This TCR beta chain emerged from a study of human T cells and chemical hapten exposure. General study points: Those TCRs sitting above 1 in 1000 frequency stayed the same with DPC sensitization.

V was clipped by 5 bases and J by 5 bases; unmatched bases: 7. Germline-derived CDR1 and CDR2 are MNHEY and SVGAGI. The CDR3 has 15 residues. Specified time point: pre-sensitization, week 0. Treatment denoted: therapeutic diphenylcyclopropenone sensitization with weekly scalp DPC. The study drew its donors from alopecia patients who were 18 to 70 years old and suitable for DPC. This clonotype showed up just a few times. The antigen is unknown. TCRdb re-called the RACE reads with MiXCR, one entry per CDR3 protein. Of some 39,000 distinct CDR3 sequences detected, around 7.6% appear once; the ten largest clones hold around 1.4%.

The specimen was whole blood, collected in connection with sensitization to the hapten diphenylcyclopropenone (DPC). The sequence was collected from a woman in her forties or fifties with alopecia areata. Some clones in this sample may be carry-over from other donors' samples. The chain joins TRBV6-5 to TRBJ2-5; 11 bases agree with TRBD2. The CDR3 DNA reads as TGTGCCAGCAGTAAAATAGCGGGAGGGGGGGAGACCCAGTACTTC. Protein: CASSKIAGGGETQYF.